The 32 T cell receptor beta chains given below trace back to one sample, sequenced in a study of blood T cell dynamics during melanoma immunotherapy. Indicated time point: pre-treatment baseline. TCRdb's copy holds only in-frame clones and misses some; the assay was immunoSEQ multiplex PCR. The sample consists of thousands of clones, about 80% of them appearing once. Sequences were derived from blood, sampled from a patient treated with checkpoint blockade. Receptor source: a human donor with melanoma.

In DNA form, the CDR3 reads TGTGCCAGCAATGGGAGAGGGGAGGCAGATACGCAGTATTTT. Protein: CASNGRGEADTQYF. The J gene is TRBJ2-3, the V gene TRBV6-1, with a tentative D call TRBD2 (6 bases). Trimming took off 7 bases at V and 4 bases at J, with 15 bases between the two ends. Looked up from germline, CDR1 is MNHNS and CDR2 is SASEGT. The CDR3 runs 14 residues.

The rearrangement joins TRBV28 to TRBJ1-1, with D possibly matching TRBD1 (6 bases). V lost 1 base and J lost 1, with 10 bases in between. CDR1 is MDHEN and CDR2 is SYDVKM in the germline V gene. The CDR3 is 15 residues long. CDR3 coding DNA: TGTGCCAGCAGTTTATATGGGACAACGAACACTGAAGCTTTCTTT. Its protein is CASSLYGTTNTEAFF.

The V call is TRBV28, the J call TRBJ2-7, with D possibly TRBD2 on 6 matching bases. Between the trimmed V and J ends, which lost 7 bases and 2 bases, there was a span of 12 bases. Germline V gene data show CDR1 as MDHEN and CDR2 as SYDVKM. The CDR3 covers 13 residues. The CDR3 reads CASTFGSPYEQYF. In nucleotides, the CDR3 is TGTGCCAGCACCTTCGGGAGTCCCTACGAGCAGTACTTC.

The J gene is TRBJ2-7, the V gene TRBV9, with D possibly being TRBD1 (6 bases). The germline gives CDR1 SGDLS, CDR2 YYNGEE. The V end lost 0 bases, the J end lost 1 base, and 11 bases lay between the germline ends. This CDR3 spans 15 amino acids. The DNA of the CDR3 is TGTGCCAGCAGCGTAGATCAGGGGCTGTCCTACGAGCAGTACTTC. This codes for CASSVDQGLSYEQYF.

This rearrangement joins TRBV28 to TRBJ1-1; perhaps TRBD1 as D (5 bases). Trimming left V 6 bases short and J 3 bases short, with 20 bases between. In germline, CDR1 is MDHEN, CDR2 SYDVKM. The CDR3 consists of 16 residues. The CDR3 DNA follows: TGTGCCAGCAGACCTATCAGGGCCAACCTGGACACTGAAGCTTTCTTT. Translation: CASRPIRANLDTEAFF.

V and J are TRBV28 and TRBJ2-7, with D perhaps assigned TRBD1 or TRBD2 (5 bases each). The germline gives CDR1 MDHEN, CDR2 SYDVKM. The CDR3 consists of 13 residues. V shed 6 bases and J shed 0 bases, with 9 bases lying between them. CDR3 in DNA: TGTGCCAGCAGAGGGACGATCTCCTACGAGCAGTACTTC. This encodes CASRGTISYEQYF.

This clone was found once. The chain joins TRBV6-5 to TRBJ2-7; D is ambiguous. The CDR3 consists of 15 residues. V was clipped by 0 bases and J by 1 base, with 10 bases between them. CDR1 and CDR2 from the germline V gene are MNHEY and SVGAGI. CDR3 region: CASSYSRGASYEQYF. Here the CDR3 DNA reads TGTGCCAGCAGTTACTCTCGCGGAGCGTCCTACGAGCAGTACTTC.

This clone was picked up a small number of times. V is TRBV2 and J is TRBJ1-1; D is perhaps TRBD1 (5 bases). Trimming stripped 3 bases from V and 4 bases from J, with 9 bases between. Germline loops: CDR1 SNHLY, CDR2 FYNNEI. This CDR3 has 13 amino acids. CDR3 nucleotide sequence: TGTGCCAGCAGTGATGGGGGGATCACTGAAGCTTTCTTT. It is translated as CASSDGGITEAFF. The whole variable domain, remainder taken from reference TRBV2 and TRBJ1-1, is EPEVTQTPSHQVTQMGQEVILRCVPISNHLYFYWYRQILGQKVEFLVSFYNNEISEKSEIFDDQFSVERPDGSNFTLKIRSTKLEDSAMYFCASSDGGITEAFFGQGTRLTVV.

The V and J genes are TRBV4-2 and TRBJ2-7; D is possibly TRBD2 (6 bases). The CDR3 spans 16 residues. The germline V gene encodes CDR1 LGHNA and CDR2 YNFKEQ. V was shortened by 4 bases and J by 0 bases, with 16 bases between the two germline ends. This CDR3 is CASSPPGVADSYEQYF. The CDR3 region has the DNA TGTGCCAGCAGCCCCCCCGGGGTAGCGGACTCCTACGAGCAGTACTTC.

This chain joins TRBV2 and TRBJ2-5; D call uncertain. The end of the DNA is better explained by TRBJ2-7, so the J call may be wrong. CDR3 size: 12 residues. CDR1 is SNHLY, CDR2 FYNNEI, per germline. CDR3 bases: TGTGCCAGCAGCGCGAGCTCCTACGAGCAGTACTTC. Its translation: CASSASSYEQYF.

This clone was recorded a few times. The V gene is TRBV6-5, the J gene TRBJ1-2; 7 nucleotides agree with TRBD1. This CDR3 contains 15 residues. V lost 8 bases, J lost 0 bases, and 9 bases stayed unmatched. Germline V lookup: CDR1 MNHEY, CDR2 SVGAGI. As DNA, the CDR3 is TGTGCCAGCGCCACAGGGGACTTAGCTAACTATGGCTACACCTTC. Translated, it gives CASATGDLANYGYTF.

CDR3 sequence: CASSLAEMNTEAFF. DNA of the CDR3: TGCGCCAGCAGCTTGGCCGAAATGAACACTGAAGCTTTCTTT. V gene TRBV5-1 combines with J gene TRBJ1-1; D uncertain. The CDR3 covers 14 residues. The germline V gene encodes CDR1 SGHRS and CDR2 YFSETQ. Trimming shortened V by 0 bases and J by 0 bases, and 6 bases separated the two germline ends. The complete variable domain, with remaining parts taken from reference TRBV5-1 and TRBJ1-1, reads KAGVTQTPRYLIKTRGQQVTLSCSPISGHRSVSWYQQTPGQGLQFLFEYFSETQRNKGNFPGRFSGRQFSNSRSEMNVSTLELGDSALYLCASSLAEMNTEAFFGQGTRLTVV.

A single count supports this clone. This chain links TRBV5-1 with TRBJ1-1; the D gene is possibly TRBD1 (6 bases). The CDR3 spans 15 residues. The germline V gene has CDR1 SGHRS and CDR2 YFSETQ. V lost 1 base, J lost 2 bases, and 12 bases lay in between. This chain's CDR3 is CASSLREGGNTEAFF. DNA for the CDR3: TGCGCCAGCAGCTTGAGGGAGGGGGGAAACACTGAAGCTTTCTTT.

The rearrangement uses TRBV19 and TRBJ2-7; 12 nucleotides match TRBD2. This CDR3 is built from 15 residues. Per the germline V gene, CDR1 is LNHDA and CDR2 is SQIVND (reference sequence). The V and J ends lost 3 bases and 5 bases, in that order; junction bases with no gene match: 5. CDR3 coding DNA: TGTGCCAGTAGTATGACTAGCGGGAGACTCAACGAGCAGTACTTC. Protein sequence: CASSMTSGRLNEQYF.

In DNA form, the CDR3 reads TGTGCCAGCAGCGTAGCGGGGACTAGCGGATACGAGCAGTACTTC. It encodes CASSVAGTSGYEQYF. The rearrangement joins TRBV9 to TRBJ2-7; 11 nucleotides agree with TRBD2. Germline CDR1 SGDLS, CDR2 YYNGEE. V lost 0 bases and J lost 4; bases outside the gene matches: 3. There are 15 residues in the CDR3.

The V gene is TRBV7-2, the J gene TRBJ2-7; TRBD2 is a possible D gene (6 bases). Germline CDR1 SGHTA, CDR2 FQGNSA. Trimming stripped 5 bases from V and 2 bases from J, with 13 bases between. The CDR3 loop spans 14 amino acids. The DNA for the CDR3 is TGTGCCAGCAGCCCTGGACTACTTCCCTACGAGCAGTACTTC. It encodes CASSPGLLPYEQYF.

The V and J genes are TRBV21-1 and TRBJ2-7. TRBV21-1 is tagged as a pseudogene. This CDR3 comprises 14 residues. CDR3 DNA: TGTGCCAGCAGCAAATTATCCCTTGAGGGGGAGCAGTACTTC. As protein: CASSKLSLEGEQYF.

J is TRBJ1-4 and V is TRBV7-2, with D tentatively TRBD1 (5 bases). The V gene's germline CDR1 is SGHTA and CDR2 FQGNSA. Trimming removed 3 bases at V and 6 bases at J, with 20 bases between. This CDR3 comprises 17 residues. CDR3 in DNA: TGTGCCAGCAGCTTGGCCGCCACATCCGGGGGGGATGAAAAACTGTTTTTT. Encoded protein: CASSLAATSGGDEKLFF.

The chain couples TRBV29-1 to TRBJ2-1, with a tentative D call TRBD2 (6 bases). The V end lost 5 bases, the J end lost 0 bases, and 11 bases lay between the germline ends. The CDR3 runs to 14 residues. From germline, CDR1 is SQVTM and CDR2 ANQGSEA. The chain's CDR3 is CSVLALFSYNEQFF. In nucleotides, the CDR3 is TGCAGCGTTCTAGCGCTGTTCTCCTACAATGAGCAGTTCTTC.

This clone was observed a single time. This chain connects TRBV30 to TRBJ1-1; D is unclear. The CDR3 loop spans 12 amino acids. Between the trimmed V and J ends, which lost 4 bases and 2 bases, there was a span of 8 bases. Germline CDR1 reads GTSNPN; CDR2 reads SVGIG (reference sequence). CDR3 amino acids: CAWILGNTEAFF. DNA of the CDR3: TGTGCCTGGATACTGGGTAACACTGAAGCTTTCTTT. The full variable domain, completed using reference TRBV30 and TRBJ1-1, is SQTIHQWPATLVQPVGSPLSLECTVEGTSNPNLYWYRQAAGRGLQLLFYSVGIGQISSEVPQNLSASRPQDRQFILSSKKLLLSDSGFYLCAWILGNTEAFFGQGTRLTVV.

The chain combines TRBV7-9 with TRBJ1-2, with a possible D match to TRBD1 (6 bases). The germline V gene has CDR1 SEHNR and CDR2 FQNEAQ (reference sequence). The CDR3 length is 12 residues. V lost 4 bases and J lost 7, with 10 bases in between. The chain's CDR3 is CASSSEGGGYTF. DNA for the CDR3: TGTGCCAGCAGCTCAGAGGGGGGTGGCTACACCTTC. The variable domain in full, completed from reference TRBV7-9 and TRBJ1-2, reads DTGVSQNPRHKITKRGQNVTFRCDPISEHNRLYWYRQTLGQGPEFLTYFQNEAQLEKSRLLSDRFSAERPKGSFSTLEIQRTEQGDSAMYLCASSSEGGGYTFGSGTRLTVV.

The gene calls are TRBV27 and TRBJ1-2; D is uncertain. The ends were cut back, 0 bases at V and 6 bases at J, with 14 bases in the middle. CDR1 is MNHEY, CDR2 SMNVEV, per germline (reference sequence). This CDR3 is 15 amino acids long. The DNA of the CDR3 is TGTGCCAGCAGTTTATCTGGAGGGATCGGGGATGGCTACACCTTC. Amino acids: CASSLSGGIGDGYTF.

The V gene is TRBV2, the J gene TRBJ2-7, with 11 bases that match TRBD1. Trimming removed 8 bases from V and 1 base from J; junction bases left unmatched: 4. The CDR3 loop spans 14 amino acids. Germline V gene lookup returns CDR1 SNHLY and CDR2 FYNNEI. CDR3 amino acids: CASWGTGGSYEQYF. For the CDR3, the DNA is TGTGCCAGCTGGGGGACAGGGGGGTCCTACGAGCAGTACTTC.

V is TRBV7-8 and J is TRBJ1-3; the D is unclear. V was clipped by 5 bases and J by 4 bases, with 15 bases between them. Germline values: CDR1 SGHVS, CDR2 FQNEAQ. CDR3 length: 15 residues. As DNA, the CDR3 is TGTGCCAGCAGCCAAGATCCGGGGAGGGGAAACACCATATATTTT. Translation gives CASSQDPGRGNTIYF.

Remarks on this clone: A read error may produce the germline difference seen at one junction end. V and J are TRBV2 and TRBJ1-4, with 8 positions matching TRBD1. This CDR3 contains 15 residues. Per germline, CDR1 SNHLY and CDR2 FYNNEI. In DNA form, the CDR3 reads TGTGTCAGCAGTGAGGGGGCAGGGGGCTTAGAAAAACTGTTTTTT. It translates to CVSSEGAGGLEKLFF.

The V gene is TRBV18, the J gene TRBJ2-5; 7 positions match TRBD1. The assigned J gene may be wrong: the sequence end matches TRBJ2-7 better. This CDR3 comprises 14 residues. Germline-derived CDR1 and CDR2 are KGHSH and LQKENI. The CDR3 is CASSPRQGTYEQYF. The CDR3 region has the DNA TGTGCCAGCTCACCCCGACAGGGAACATACGAGCAGTACTTC.

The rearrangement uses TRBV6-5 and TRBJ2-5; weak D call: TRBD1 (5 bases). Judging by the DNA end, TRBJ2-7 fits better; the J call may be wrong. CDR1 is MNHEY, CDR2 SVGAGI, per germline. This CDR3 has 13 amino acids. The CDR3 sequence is CASSYGAGYEQYF. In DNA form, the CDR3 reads TGTGCCAGCAGTTATGGGGCTGGCTACGAGCAGTACTTC.

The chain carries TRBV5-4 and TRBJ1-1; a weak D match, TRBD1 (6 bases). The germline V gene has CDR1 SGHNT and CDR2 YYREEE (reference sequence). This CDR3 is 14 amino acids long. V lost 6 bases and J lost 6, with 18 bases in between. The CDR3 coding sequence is TGTGCCAGCAAAAACCTGGACGGGACATCTGAAGCTTTCTTT. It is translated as CASKNLDGTSEAFF.

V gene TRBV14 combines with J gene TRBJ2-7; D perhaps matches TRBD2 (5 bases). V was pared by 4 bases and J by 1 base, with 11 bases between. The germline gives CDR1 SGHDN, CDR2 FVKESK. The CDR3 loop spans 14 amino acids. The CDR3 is CASSPRRLSYEQYF. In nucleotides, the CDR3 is TGTGCCAGCAGCCCCCGGAGGCTTTCCTACGAGCAGTACTTC.

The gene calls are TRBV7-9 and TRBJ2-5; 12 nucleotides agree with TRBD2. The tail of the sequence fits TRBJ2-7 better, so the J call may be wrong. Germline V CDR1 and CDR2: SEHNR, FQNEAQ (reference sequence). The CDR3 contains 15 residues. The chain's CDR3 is CASSNTSGRSYEQYF. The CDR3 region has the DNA TGTGCCAGCAGCAATACTAGCGGGAGGAGCTACGAGCAGTACTTC.

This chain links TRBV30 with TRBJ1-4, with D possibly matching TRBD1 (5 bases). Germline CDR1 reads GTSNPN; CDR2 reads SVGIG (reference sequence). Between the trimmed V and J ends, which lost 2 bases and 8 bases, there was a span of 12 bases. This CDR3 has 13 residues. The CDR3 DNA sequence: TGTGCCTGGAGTAAGGGGAGGATCGAAAAACTGTTTTTT. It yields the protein CAWSKGRIEKLFF.

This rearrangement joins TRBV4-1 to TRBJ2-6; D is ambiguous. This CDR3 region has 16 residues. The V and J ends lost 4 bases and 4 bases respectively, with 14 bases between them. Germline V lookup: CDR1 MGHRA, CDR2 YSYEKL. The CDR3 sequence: CASSPRLGSGANVLTF. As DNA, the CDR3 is TGCGCCAGCAGCCCCCGTCTGGGCTCAGGGGCCAACGTCCTGACTTTC.